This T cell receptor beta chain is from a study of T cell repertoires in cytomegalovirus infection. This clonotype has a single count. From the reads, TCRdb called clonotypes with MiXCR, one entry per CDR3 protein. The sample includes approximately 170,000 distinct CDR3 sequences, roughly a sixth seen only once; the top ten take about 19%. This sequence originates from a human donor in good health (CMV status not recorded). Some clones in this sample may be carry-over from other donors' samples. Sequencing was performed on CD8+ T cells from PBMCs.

This chain's CDR3 is CASSRPGTSGVRGEQFF. The CDR3, as DNA: TGTGCCAGCAGCCGTCCCGGGACTAGCGGGGTAAGGGGTGAGCAGTTCTTC. The chain employs TRBV7-9 and TRBJ2-1, with 13 bases aligning to TRBD2. From germline, CDR1 is SEHNR and CDR2 FQNEAQ (reference sequence). CDR3 length: 17 residues. The J segment lost 9 bases and the V segment lost 5 bases, leaving 13 bases of the junction unmatched. Full variable domain (missing parts from reference TRBV7-9 and TRBJ2-1): DTGVSQNPRHKITKRGQNVTFRCDPISEHNRLYWYRQTLGQGPEFLTYFQNEAQLEKSRLLSDRFSAERPKGSFSTLEIQRTEQGDSAMYLCASSRPGTSGVRGEQFFGPGTRLTVL.